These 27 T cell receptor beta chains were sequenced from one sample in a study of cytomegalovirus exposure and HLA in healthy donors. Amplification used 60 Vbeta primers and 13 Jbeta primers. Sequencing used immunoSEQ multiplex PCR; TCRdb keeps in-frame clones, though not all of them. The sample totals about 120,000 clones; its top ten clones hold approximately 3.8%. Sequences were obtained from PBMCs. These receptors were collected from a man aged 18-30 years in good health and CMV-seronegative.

The CDR3 protein is CASSLDGGRIGTIYF. The CDR3 DNA follows: TGCGCCAGCAGCTTGGACGGGGGACGGATAGGGACCATATATTTT. This chain links TRBV5-1 with TRBJ1-3, with a tentative D call TRBD1 (5 bases). This CDR3 is 15 amino acids long. In germline, CDR1 is SGHRS, CDR2 YFSETQ. The V and J ends lost 0 bases and 10 bases respectively, with 17 bases between them.

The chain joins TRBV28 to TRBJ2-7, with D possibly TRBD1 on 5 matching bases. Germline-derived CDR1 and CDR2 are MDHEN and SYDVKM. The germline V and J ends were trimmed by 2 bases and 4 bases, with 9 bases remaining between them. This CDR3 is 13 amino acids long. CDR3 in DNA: TGTGCCAGCAGTTTACAGGGAAAGTACGAGCAGTACTTC. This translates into CASSLQGKYEQYF. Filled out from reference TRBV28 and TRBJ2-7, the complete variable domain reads DVKVTQSSRYLVKRTGEKVFLECVQDMDHENMFWYRQDPGLGLRLIYFSYDVKMKEKGDIPEGYSVSREKKERFSLILESASTNQTSMYLCASSLQGKYEQYFGPGTRLTVT.

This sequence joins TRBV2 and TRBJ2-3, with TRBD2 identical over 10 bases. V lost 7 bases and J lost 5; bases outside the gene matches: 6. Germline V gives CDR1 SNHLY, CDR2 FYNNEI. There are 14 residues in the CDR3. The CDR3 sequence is CASILAGARDTQYF. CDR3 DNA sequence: TGTGCCAGCATTCTAGCGGGAGCCAGAGATACGCAGTATTTT.

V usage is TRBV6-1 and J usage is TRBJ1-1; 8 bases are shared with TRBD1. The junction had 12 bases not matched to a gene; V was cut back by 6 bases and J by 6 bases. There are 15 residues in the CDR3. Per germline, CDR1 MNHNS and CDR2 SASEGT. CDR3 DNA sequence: TGTGCCAGCAGAGGTTTGACAGGGGCGACGGCTGAAGCTTTCTTT. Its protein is CASRGLTGATAEAFF.

CDR3 protein: CATSRDRAMNTEAFF. CDR3 DNA: TGTGCCACCAGCAGAGACCGAGCGATGAACACTGAAGCTTTCTTT. This chain connects TRBV15 to TRBJ1-1; the D is unclear. Trimming cost V 0 bases and J 0 bases, with 8 bases left between them. CDR3 length equals 15 residues. Germline V gives CDR1 LNHNV, CDR2 YYDKDF (reference sequence).

This CDR3 reads CASSRQDRVGVTEAFF. CDR3 bases: TGTGCCAGCAGCCGACAGGACAGGGTTGGAGTCACTGAAGCTTTCTTT. V is TRBV5-4 and J is TRBJ1-1; 8 bases fit TRBD1. Per germline, CDR1 SGHNT and CDR2 YYREEE (reference sequence). The CDR3 length is 16 residues. J was trimmed by 4 bases and V by 4 bases; bases with no gene match: 12.

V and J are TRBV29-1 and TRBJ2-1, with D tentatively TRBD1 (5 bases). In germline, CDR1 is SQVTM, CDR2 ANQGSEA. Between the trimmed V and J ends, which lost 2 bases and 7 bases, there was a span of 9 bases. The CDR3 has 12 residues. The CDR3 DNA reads TGCAGCGTTGAAAGTAACAGGAATGAGCAGTTCTTC. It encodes CSVESNRNEQFF.

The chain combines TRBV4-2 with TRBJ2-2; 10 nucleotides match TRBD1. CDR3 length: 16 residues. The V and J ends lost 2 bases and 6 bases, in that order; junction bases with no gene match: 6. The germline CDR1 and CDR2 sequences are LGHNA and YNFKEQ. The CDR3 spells CASSQRGTGDPGELFF. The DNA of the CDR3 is TGTGCCAGCAGCCAACGTGGGACAGGGGATCCCGGGGAGCTGTTTTTT.

Here the CDR3 DNA reads TGTGCCAGCAGCTTACCCCGGGACAGGGGTGCCCTGGGGGAGTACTTC. Translating gives CASSLPRDRGALGEYF. The chain has TRBV13 and TRBJ2-7; 10 bases agree with TRBD1. V shed 2 bases and J 11 bases; nucleotides not matched to a gene: 15. The CDR3 runs 16 residues. Germline loops: CDR1 PRHDT, CDR2 FYEKMQ (reference sequence).

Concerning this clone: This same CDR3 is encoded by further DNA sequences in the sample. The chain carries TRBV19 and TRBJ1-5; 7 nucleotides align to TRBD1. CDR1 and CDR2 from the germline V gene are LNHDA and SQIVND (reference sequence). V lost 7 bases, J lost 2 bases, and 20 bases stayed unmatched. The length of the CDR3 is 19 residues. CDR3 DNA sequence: TGTGCCAGTACCCAGTTCGGGACAGCCCCCTCGATAGGCAATCAGCCCCAGCATTTT. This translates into CASTQFGTAPSIGNQPQHF.

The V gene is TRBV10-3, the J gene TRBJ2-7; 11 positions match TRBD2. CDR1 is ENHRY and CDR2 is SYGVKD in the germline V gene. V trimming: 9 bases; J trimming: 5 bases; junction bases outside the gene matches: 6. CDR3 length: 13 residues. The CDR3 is CAITSGRIDEQYF. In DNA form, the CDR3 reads TGTGCCATTACTAGCGGGAGAATCGACGAGCAGTACTTC.

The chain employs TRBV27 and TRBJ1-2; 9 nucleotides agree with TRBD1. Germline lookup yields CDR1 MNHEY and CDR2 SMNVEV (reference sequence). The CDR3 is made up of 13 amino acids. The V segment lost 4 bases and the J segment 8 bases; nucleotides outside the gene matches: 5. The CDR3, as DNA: TGTGCCAGCAGTTACGGGACAGGGTTCGGCTACACCTTC. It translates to CASSYGTGFGYTF.

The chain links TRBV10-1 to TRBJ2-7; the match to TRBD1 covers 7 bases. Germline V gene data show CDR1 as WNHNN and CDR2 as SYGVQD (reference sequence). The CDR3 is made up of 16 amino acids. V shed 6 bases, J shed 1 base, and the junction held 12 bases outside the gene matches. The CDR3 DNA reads TGCGCCAGCAGCTCGAGTGTTGGACAGGTATCCTACGAGCAGTACTTC. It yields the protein CASSSSVGQVSYEQYF.

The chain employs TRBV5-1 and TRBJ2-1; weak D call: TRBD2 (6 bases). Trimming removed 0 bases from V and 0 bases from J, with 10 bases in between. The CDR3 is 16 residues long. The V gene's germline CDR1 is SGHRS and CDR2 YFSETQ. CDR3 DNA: TGCGCCAGCAGCTTGGGTGCGGGGTCCTCCTACAATGAGCAGTTCTTC. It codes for CASSLGAGSSYNEQFF.

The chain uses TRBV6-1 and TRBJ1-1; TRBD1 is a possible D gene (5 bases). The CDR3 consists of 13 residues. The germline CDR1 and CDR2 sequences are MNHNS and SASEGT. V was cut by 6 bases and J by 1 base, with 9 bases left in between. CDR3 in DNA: TGTGCCAGCAGAGACAGAGGGAACACTGAAGCTTTCTTT. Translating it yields CASRDRGNTEAFF.

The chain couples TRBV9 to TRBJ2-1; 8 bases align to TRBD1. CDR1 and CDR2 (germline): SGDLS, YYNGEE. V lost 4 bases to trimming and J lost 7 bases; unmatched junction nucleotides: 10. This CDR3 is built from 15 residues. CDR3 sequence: CASSPRQGAKNEQFF. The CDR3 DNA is TGTGCCAGCAGCCCCCGGCAGGGGGCGAAGAATGAGCAGTTCTTC.

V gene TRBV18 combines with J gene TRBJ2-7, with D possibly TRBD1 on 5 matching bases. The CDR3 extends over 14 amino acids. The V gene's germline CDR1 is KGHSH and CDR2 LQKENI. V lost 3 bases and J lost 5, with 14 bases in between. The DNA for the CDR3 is TGTGCCAGCTCACCCCAGGGCGGTCGGAACGAGCAGTACTTC. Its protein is CASSPQGGRNEQYF.

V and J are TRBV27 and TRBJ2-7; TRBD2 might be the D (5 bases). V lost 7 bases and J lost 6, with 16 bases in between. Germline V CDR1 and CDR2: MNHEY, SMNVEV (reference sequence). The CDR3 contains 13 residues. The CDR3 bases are TGTGCCAGCAAAGCGATCGAGGAGGTCGAGCAGTACTTC. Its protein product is CASKAIEEVEQYF.

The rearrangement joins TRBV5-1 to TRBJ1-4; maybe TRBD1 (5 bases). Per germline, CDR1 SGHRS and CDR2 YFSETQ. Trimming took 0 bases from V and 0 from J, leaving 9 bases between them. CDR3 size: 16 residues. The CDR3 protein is CASSLDGGATNEKLFF. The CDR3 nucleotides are TGCGCCAGCAGCTTGGATGGGGGGGCAACTAATGAAAAACTGTTTTTT.

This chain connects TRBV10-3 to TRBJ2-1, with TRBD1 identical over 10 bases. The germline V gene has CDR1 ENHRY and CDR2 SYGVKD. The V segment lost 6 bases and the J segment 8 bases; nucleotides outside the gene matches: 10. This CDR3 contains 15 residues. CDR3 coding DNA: TGTGCCATCAGCTCCTCGGGACAGGGGATTTATGAGCAGTTCTTC. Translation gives CAISSSGQGIYEQFF.

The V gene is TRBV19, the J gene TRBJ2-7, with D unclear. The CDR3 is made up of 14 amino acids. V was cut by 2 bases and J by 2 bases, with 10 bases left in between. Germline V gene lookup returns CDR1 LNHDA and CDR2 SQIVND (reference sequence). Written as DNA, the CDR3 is TGTGCCAGTAGTATACCCCGTACTCCCTACGAGCAGTACTTC. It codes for CASSIPRTPYEQYF.

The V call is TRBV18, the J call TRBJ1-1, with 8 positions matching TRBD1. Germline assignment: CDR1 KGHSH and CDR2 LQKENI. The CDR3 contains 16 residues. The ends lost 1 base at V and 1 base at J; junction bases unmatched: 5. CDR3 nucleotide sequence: TGTGCCAGCTCACCACTCGGGACAGGCGAGAACACTGAAGCTTTCTTT. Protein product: CASSPLGTGENTEAFF.

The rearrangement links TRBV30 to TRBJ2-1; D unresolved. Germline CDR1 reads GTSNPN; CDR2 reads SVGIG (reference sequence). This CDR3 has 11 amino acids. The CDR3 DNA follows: TGTAACGCCCAGTCCTACAATGAGCAGTTCTTC. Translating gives CNAQSYNEQFF.

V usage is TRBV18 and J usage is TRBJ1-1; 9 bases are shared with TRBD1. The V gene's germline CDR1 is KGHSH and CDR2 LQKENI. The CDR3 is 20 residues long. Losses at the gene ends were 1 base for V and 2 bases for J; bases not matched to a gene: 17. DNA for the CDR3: TGTGCCAGCTCACCACTACCTACGCCGAGGACAGGGGCCGGAAACACTGAAGCTTTCTTT. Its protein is CASSPLPTPRTGAGNTEAFF.

CDR3 sequence (DNA): TGTGCCTGGAGTGTAGGGGGCTCGGAAGCTTTCTTT. Its protein is CAWSVGGSEAFF. V is TRBV30 and J is TRBJ1-1, with 7 bases lining up with TRBD1. The V segment lost 0 bases and the J segment 8 bases; nucleotides outside the gene matches: 3. Per the germline V gene, CDR1 is GTSNPN and CDR2 is SVGIG (reference sequence). The CDR3 extends over 12 amino acids.

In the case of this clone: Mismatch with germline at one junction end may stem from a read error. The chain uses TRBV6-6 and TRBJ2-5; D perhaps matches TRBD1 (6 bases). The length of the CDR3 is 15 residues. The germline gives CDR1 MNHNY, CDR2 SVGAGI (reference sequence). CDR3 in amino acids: CASSMTGVTQEAQYF. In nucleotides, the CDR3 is TGTGCCAGCAGTATGACAGGAGTAACCCAAGAGGCCCAGTACTTC.

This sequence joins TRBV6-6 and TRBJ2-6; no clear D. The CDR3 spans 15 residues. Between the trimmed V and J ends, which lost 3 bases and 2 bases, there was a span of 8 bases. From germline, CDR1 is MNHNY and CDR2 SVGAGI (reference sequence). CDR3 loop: CASSYEAAGANVLTF. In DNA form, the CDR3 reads TGTGCCAGCAGTTATGAGGCGGCTGGGGCCAACGTCCTGACTTTC.